This T cell receptor (beta chain) is from a study of regulatory T cells in long-lasting Graves disease. This clonotype appeared many times. Libraries of TCR beta came from iRepertoire HTBI primers plus Arm-PCR of CDR3 regions. TCRdb analysed the multiplex PCR reads with MiXCR anew, one entry per CDR3 protein. The sample contains over 400,000 distinct CDR3 sequences, 12% to 15% of which appear only once. Time point in this sample: newly diagnosed GD, antithyroid drugs for less than 3 months. PBMCs were the source of the RNA used for TCR sequencing. Trimming left V 5 bases short and J 4 bases short, with 17 bases between. The CDR3 length is 16 residues. CDR1 is SEHNR and CDR2 is FQNEAQ in the germline V gene (reference sequence). The same sample was also used in a study of T cells in Graves' hyperthyroidism and ophthalmopathy. As reported in that work: Thyroid ultrasound, orbital computed tomography, clinical symptoms, and serum thyroxine and TRAb underpinned diagnoses.

The V call is TRBV7-9, the J call TRBJ2-2, with D perhaps TRBD1 (5 bases). This clonotype was sampled from a woman aged 45-59 years with Graves disease. The sample was peripheral blood mononuclear cells (PBMCs), taken at new diagnosis, from a patient treated with antithyroid drugs. CDR3 in amino acids: CASSQRPNQGTGELFF. In DNA, the CDR3 is TGTGCCAGCAGCCAAAGACCAAATCAGGGCACCGGGGAGCTGTTTTTT.